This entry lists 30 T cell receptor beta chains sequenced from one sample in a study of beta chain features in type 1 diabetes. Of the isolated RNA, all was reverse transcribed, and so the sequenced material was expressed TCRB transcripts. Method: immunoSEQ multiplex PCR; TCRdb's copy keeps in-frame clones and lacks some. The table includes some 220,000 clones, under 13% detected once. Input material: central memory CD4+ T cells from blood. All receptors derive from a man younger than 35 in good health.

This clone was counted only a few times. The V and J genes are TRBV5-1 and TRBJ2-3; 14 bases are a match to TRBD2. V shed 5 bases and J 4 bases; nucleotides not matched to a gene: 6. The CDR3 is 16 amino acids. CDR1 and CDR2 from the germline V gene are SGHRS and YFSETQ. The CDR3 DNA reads TGCGCCAGCAGGCCGACTAGCGGGAGGGCAGCAGATACGCAGTATTTT. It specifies CASRPTSGRAADTQYF.

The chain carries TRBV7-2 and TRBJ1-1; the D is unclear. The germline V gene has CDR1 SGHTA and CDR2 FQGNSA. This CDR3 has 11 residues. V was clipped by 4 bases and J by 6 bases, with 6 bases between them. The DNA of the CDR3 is TGTGCCAGCAGCTACCTCGCTGAAGCTTTCTTT. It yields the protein CASSYLAEAFF.

CDR3 sequence reads: CASSFSGGDQPQHF. CDR3 in DNA: TGTGCCAGCAGCTTCTCAGGGGGCGACCAGCCCCAGCATTTT. This chain links TRBV7-2 with TRBJ1-5; 8 positions match TRBD1. The ends lost 3 bases at V and 7 bases at J; junction bases unmatched: 5. Germline loops: CDR1 SGHTA, CDR2 FQGNSA. The CDR3 spans 14 residues.

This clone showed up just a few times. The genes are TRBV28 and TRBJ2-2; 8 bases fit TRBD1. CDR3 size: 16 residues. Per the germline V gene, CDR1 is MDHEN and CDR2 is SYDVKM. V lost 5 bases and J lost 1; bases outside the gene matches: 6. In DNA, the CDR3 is TGTGCCAGCAGTCCTCCCGGGACAGGGAACACCGGGGAGCTGTTTTTT. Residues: CASSPPGTGNTGELFF.

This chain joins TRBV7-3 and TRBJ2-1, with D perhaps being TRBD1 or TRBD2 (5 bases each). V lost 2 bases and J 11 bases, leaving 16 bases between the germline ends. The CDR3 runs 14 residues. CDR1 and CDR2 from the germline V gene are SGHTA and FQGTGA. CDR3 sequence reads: CASSLVRWGPQQFF. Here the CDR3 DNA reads TGTGCCAGCAGCTTAGTCAGATGGGGACCGCAGCAGTTCTTC.

CDR3 DNA sequence: TGCAGTCGGTCCTCTCGGGAGACCCAGTACTTC. The encoded protein is CSRSSRETQYF. This chain uses TRBV20-1 with TRBJ2-5; D is uncertain. This CDR3 spans 11 amino acids. Germline lookup yields CDR1 DFQATT and CDR2 SNEGSKA (reference sequence). Trimming removed 8 bases from V and 5 bases from J, with 12 bases in between.

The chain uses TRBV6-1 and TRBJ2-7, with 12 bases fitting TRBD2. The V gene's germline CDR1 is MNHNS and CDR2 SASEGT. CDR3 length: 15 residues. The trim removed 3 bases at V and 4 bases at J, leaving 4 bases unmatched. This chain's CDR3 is CASSDRLAGAYEQYF. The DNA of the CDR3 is TGTGCCAGCAGTGACCGACTAGCGGGAGCGTACGAGCAGTACTTC.

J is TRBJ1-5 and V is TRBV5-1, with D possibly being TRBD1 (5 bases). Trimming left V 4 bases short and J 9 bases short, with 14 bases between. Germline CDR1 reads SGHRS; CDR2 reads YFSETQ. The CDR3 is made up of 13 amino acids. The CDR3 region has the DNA TGCGCCAGCAGCCGGGACGGACCAGGGCCCCAGCATTTT. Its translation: CASSRDGPGPQHF.

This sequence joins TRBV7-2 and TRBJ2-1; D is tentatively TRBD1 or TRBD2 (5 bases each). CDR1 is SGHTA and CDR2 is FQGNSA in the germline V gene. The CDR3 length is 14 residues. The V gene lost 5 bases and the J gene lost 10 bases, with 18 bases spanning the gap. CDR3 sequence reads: CASSPLRGTPEQFF. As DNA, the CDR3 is TGTGCCAGCAGCCCTCTCCGAGGGACCCCGGAGCAGTTCTTC.

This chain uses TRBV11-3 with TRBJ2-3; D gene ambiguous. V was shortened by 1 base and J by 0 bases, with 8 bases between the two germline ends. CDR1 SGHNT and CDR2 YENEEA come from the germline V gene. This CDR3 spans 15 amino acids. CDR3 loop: CASSLGDGSTDTQYF. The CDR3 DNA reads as TGTGCCAGCAGCTTAGGAGACGGAAGCACAGATACGCAGTATTTT.

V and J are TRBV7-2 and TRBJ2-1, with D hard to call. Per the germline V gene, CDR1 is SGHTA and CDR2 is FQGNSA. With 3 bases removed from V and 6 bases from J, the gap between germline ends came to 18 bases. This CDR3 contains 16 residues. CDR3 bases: TGTGCCAGCAGCTTGCACTTCTTTAGGGAAGGCAATGAGCAGTTCTTC. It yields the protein CASSLHFFREGNEQFF.

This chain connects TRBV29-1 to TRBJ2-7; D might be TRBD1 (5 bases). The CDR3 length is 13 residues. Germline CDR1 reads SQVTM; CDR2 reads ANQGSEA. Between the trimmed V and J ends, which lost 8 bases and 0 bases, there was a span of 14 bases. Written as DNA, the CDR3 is TGCAGCTCGTCGGGCAGGGACTCCTACGAGCAGTACTTC. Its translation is CSSSGRDSYEQYF.

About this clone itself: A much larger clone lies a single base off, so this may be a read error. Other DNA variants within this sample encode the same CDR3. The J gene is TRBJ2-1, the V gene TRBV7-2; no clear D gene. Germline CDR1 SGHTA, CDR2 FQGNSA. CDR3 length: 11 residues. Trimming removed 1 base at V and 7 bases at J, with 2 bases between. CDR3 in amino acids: CASSLGNEQFF. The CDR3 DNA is TGTGCCAGCAGCTTAGGGAATGAGCAGTTCTTC.

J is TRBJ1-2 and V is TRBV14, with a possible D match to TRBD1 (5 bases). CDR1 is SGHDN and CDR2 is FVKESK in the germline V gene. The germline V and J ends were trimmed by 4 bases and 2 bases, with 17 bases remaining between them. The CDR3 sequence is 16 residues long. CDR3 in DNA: TGTGCCAGCAGCCGTATGGGGCAGAGCCGGAACTATGGCTACACCTTC. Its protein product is CASSRMGQSRNYGYTF.

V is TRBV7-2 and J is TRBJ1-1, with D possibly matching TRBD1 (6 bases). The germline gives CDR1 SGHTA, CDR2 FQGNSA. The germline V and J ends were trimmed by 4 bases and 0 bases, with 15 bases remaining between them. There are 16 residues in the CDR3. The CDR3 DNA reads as TGTGCCAGCAGCTCCCGACAGGCCAGGATGAACACTGAAGCTTTCTTT. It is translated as CASSSRQARMNTEAFF. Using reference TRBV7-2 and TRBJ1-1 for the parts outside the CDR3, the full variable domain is GAGVSQSPSNKVTEKGKDVELRCDPISGHTALYWYRQSLGQGLEFLIYFQGNSAPDKSGLPSDRFSAERTGGSVSTLTIQRTQQEDSAVYLCASSSRQARMNTEAFFGQGTRLTVV.

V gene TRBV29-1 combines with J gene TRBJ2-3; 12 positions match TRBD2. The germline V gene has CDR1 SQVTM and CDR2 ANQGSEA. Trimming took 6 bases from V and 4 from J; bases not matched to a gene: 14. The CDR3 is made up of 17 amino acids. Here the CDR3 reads CSVDSNRLAGGSDTQYF. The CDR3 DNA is TGCAGCGTAGACTCGAACCGGCTAGCGGGAGGGTCAGATACGCAGTATTTT.

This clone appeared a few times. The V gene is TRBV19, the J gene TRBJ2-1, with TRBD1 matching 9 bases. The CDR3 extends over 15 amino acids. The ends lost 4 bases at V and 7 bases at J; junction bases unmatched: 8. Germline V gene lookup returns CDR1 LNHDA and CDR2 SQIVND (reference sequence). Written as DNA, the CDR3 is TGTGCCAGTAGTACTGGGACAGGGTTTGTAAATGAGCAGTTCTTC. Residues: CASSTGTGFVNEQFF.

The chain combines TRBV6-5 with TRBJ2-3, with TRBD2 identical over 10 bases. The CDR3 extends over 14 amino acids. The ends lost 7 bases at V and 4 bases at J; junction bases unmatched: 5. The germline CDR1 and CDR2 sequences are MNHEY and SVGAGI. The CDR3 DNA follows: TGTGCCAGCAAGGTTGGACTAGCGGCAGATACGCAGTATTTT. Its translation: CASKVGLAADTQYF.

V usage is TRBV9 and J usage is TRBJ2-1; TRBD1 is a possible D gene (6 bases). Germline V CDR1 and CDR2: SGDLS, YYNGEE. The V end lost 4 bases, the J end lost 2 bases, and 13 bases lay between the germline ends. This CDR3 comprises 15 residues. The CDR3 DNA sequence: TGTGCCAGCAGCCCCCGGACAGCTCCCTACAATGAGCAGTTCTTC. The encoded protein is CASSPRTAPYNEQFF.

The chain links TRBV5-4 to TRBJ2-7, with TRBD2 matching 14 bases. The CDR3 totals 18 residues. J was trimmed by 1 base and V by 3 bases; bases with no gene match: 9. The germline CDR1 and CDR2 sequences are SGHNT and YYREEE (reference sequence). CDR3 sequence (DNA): TGTGCCAGCAGCTATTCGACCGGGACTAGCGGGAGTTCCTACGAGCAGTACTTC. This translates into CASSYSTGTSGSSYEQYF.

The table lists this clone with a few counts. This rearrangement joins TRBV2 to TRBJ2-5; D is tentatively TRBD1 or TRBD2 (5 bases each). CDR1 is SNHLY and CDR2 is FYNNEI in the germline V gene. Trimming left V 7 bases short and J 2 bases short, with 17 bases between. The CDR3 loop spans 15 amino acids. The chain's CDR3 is CASKVDRGPQETQYF. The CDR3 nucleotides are TGTGCCAGCAAGGTGGATCGGGGACCACAAGAGACCCAGTACTTC.

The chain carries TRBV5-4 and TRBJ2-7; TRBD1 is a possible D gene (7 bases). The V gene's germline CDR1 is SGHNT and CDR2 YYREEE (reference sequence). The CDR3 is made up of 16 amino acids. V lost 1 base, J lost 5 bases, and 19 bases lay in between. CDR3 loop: CASSLLAGGPFDEQYF. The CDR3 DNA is TGTGCCAGCAGCTTGCTCGCAGGGGGGCCTTTCGACGAGCAGTACTTC.

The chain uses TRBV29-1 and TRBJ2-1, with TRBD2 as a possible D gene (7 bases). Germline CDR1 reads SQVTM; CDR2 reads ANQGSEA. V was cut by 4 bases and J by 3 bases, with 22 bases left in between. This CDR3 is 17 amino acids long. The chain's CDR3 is CSVVAGARGGFYNEQFF. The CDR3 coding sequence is TGCAGCGTTGTCGCGGGGGCCAGGGGCGGGTTCTACAATGAGCAGTTCTTC.

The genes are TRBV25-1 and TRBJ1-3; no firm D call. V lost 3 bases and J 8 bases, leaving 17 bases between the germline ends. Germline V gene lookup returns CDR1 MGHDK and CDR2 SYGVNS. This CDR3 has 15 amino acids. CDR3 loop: CASSDRRALRDTIYF. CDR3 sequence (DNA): TGTGCCAGCAGTGACCGACGGGCCCTACGAGACACCATATATTTT.

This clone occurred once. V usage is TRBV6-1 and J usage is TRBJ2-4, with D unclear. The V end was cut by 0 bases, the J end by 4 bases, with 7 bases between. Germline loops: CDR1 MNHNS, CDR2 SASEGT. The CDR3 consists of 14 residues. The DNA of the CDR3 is TGTGCCAGCAGTGAAGCGGGCTTGAAAAACATTCAGTACTTC. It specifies CASSEAGLKNIQYF.

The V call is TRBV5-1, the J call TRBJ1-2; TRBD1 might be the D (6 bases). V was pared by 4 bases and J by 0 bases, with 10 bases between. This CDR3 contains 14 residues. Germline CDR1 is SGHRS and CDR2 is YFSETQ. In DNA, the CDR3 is TGCGCCAGCAGCGTCGGGACACCTAACTATGGCTACACCTTC. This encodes CASSVGTPNYGYTF.

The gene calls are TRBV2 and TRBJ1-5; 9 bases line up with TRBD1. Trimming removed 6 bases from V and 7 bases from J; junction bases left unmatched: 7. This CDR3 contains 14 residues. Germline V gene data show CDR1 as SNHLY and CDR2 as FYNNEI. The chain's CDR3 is CASSEGQGWQPQHF. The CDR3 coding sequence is TGTGCCAGCAGCGAGGGACAGGGTTGGCAGCCCCAGCATTTT.

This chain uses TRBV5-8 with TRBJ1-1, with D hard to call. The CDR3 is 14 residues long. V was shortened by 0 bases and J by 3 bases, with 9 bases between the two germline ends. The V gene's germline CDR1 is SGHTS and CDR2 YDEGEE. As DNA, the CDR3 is TGTGCCAGCAGCTTGGACGATAGGGACACTGAAGCTTTCTTT. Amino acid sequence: CASSLDDRDTEAFF.

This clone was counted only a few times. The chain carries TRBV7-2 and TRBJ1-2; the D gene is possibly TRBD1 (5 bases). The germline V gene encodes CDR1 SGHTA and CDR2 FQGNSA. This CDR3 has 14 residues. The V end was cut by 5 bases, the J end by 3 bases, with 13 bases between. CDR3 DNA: TGTGCCAGCAGCCCAGGGTCTTGGGACTATGGCTACACCTTC. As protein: CASSPGSWDYGYTF.

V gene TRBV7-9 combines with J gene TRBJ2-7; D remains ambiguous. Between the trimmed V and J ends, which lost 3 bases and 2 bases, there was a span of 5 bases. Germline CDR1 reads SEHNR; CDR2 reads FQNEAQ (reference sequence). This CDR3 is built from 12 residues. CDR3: CASSFNTYEQYF. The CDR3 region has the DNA TGTGCCAGCAGCTTCAATACCTACGAGCAGTACTTC. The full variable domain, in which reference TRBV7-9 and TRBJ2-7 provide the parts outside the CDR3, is DTGVSQNPRHKITKRGQNVTFRCDPISEHNRLYWYRQTLGQGPEFLTYFQNEAQLEKSRLLSDRFSAERPKGSFSTLEIQRTEQGDSAMYLCASSFNTYEQYFGPGTRLTVT.